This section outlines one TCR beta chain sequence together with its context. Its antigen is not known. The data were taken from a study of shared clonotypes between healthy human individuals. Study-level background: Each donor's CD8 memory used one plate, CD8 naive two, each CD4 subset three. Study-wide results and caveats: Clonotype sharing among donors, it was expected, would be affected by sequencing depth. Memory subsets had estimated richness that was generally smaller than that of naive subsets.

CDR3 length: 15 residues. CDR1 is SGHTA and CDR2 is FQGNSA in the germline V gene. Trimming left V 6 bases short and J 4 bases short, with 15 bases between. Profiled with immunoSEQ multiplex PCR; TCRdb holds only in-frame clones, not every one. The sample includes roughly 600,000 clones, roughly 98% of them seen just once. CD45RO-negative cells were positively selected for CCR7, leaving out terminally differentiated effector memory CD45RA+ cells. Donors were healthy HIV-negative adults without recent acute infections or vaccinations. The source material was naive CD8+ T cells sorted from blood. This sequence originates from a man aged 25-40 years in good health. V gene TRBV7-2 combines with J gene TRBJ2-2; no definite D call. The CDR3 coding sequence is TGTGCCAGCAGTCCTTGGGGTGGGTCCACCGGGGAGCTGTTTTTT. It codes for CASSPWGGSTGELFF.